This T cell receptor beta chain was retrieved from a study of cytomegalovirus exposure and HLA in healthy donors. Study observations and caveats: When analyzed later, a missense DCLRE1C variant was found to be linked to TCR beta V- and J-gene trimming.

A multiplex PCR was run with 60 Vbeta primers and 13 Jbeta primers. Profiled with immunoSEQ multiplex PCR; TCRdb holds only in-frame clones, not every one. The sample shows about 170,000 clones, 65% to 85% of them seen only once. As to this clone: Its antigen remains unidentified.

Sequenced input: PBMCs. The clonotype comes from a woman between 50 and 59 years old in good health and CMV-seropositive.

CDR3 sequence reads: CASSPTANEQFF. The CDR3 DNA reads as TGTGCCAGCAGCCCCACCGCGAATGAGCAGTTCTTC. The rearrangement uses TRBV5-4 and TRBJ2-1; D is uncertain. Germline V gene data show CDR1 as SGHNT and CDR2 as YYREEE (reference sequence). The CDR3 extends over 12 amino acids. V lost 4 bases and J lost 7, with 9 bases in between. The full variable domain, completed using reference TRBV5-4 and TRBJ2-1, is ETGVTQSPTHLIKTRGQQVTLRCSSQSGHNTVSWYQQALGQGPQFIFQYYREEENGRGNFPPRFSGLQFPNYSSELNVNALELDDSALYLCASSPTANEQFFGPGTRLTVL.